This T cell receptor (beta chain) was profiled in a study of CD8 T cells in Susac syndrome. Reverse transcription of about 0.45 to 1 ug RNA was performed with random hexamers. TCRdb re-called the immunoSEQ multiplex PCR reads through MiXCR, storing one row per CDR3 protein. Among about 130,000 distinct CDR3 sequences listed, around 96% were seen once. The CDR3 runs to 14 residues. Trimming cost V 7 bases and J 5 bases, with 13 bases left between them. The germline V gene encodes CDR1 KGHDR and CDR2 SFDVKD. Specimen: CD4+ T cells from PBMCs. The clonotype comes from a human donor in good health. The J gene is TRBJ2-2, the V gene TRBV24-1; D remains ambiguous. The CDR3 DNA is TGTGCCACCAGACCCGGGTCCCCAACCGGGGAGCTGTTTTTT. Its translation is CATRPGSPTGELFF.